This T cell receptor beta chain was found in a study of control samples from healthy donors and cancer patients. CDR1 and CDR2 (germline): LNHNV, YYDKDF (reference sequence). The CDR3 covers 19 residues. V shed 3 bases, J shed 2 bases, and the junction held 5 bases outside the gene matches. Sequencing used immunoSEQ multiplex PCR; TCRdb keeps in-frame clones, though not all of them. The repertoire holds over 100,000 clones, with about 87% as singletons. This clone was observed a single time. The clonotype originates from a middle-aged man in good health. The V and J genes are TRBV15 and TRBJ2-6; 15 nucleotides agree with TRBD2. Material for sequencing was blood. The CDR3 is CATSRGLAGGLTGANVLTF. CDR3 nucleotides: TGTGCCACCAGCAGGGGACTAGCGGGGGGCCTGACTGGGGCCAACGTCCTGACTTTC.